The 21 T cell receptor beta chains in this list originate from one sample, sequenced in a study of PD-1 blockade in mismatch repair-deficient tumors. Method: immunoSEQ multiplex PCR; TCRdb's copy keeps in-frame clones and lacks some. The sample records over 100,000 clones, approximately 80% being singletons. The sequenced sample was peripheral blood, obtained more than 58 weeks after starting pembrolizumab. The receptor source for this set is an adult with mismatch repair-deficient cancer.

The chain carries TRBV7-9 and TRBJ2-3, with a weak D call TRBD1 (5 bases). V was trimmed by 2 bases and J by 6 bases, leaving 15 bases between them. Germline V lookup: CDR1 SEHNR, CDR2 FQNEAQ (reference sequence). This CDR3 has 15 amino acids. CDR3 loop: CASSLLGPGADTQYF. CDR3 DNA sequence: TGTGCCAGCAGCTTATTGGGTCCTGGGGCGGATACGCAGTATTTT.

J is TRBJ2-1 and V is TRBV10-3; 9 nucleotides align to TRBD2. This CDR3 contains 18 residues. The junction had 11 bases not matched to a gene; V was cut back by 5 bases and J by 0 bases. Germline CDR1 is ENHRY and CDR2 is SYGVKD. CDR3 coding DNA: TGTGCCATCAGTAAGGATTCAGCGGGAGGTAGCTCCTACAATGAGCAGTTCTTC. Amino acid sequence: CAISKDSAGGSSYNEQFF.

The gene calls are TRBV9 and TRBJ2-5, with D possibly TRBD2 on 5 matching bases. CDR1 SGDLS and CDR2 YYNGEE come from the germline V gene. V was shortened by 3 bases and J by 5 bases, with 14 bases between the two germline ends. CDR3 length: 14 amino acids. CDR3 region: CASSEGGSGETQYF. CDR3 bases: TGTGCCAGCAGCGAGGGTGGGAGTGGGGAGACCCAGTACTTC.

The chain has TRBV29-1 and TRBJ2-5, with TRBD1 matching 9 bases. Germline V gene data show CDR1 as SQVTM and CDR2 as ANQGSEA. V was clipped by 5 bases and J by 5 bases; unmatched bases: 6. This CDR3 comprises 13 residues. The CDR3 DNA follows: TGCAGCGTTAAACAGGGGGCTTGGGAGACCCAGTACTTC. This codes for CSVKQGAWETQYF.

This clone was seen repeatedly, ten times or more. This chain uses TRBV7-2 with TRBJ2-7; 8 bases agree with TRBD1. Germline loops: CDR1 SGHTA, CDR2 FQGNSA. This CDR3 region has 15 residues. The V gene end was trimmed by 6 bases and the J gene end by 2 bases; junction bases not matched to a gene: 9. CDR3 sequence reads: CASSPGPDRAYEQYF. The CDR3 DNA sequence: TGTGCCAGCAGTCCCGGCCCGGACAGGGCCTACGAGCAGTACTTC.

V gene TRBV4-1 combines with J gene TRBJ1-4; TRBD1 is a possible D gene (6 bases). Trimming pared 6 bases from V and 2 bases from J, leaving 7 bases between. Looked up from germline, CDR1 is MGHRA and CDR2 is YSYEKL. This CDR3 comprises 13 residues. Here the CDR3 DNA reads TGCGCCAGCAGTACAGGGACTAATGAAAAACTGTTTTTT. Amino acid sequence: CASSTGTNEKLFF.

The chain combines TRBV9 with TRBJ1-2; 9 bases are a match to TRBD1. In germline, CDR1 is SGDLS, CDR2 YYNGEE. The CDR3 spans 15 residues. J gave up 2 bases and V 3 bases, and 5 bases lay outside the gene matches. CDR3 DNA: TGTGCCAGCAGCGCCCGGACAGGGGTCAACTATGGCTACACCTTC. Residues: CASSARTGVNYGYTF.

V and J are TRBV9 and TRBJ2-7; TRBD1 aligns across 11 bases. V lost 0 bases to trimming and J lost 5 bases; unmatched junction nucleotides: 7. This CDR3 has 16 amino acids. Germline V gene lookup returns CDR1 SGDLS and CDR2 YYNGEE. In nucleotides, the CDR3 is TGTGCCAGCAGCGTAGAATGGGGACAGGGGGTCCACGAGCAGTACTTC. Translation gives CASSVEWGQGVHEQYF.

The chain combines TRBV5-4 with TRBJ2-1, with 9 positions matching TRBD1. Germline lookup yields CDR1 SGHNT and CDR2 YYREEE (reference sequence). There are 13 residues in the CDR3. J gave up 10 bases and V 7 bases, and 9 bases lay outside the gene matches. The CDR3 DNA reads TGTGCCAGCGGGGGACAGGGATCTCAGGAGCAGTTCTTC. It translates to CASGGQGSQEQFF. The full variable domain, completed using reference TRBV5-4 and TRBJ2-1, is ETGVTQSPTHLIKTRGQQVTLRCSSQSGHNTVSWYQQALGQGPQFIFQYYREEENGRGNFPPRFSGLQFPNYSSELNVNALELDDSALYLCASGGQGSQEQFFGPGTRLTVL.

The CDR3 loop is CASSSRSGVEAFF. The DNA of the CDR3 is TGTGCCAGCAGCTCCCGCAGCGGAGTTGAAGCTTTCTTT. The chain combines TRBV7-3 with TRBJ1-1; D ambiguous. Germline assignment: CDR1 SGHTA and CDR2 FQGTGA. The V gene lost 4 bases and the J gene lost 7 bases, with 13 bases spanning the gap. This CDR3 comprises 13 residues.

The rearrangement links TRBV6-6 to TRBJ2-1, with TRBD1 identical over 7 bases. The trim removed 6 bases at V and 4 bases at J, leaving 3 bases unmatched. In germline, CDR1 is MNHNY, CDR2 SVGAGI (reference sequence). The CDR3 is 13 amino acids. Here the CDR3 DNA reads TGTGCCAGCAGCCTGGGACAGTACAATGAGCAGTTCTTC. This encodes CASSLGQYNEQFF.

V and J are TRBV28 and TRBJ2-2; 12 nucleotides line up with TRBD2. Germline CDR1 reads MDHEN; CDR2 reads SYDVKM. The CDR3 has 16 residues. Trimming cost V 6 bases and J 5 bases; bases outside gene matches: 7. CDR3: CASRIGGTSGTGELFF. The CDR3, as DNA: TGTGCCAGCAGAATAGGAGGGACTAGCGGGACCGGGGAGCTGTTTTTT.

The V gene is TRBV4-2, the J gene TRBJ2-1; TRBD2 aligns across 9 bases. The germline V gene encodes CDR1 LGHNA and CDR2 YNFKEQ. Losses at the gene ends were 1 base for V and 7 bases for J; bases not matched to a gene: 5. The CDR3 has 15 residues. CDR3 sequence (DNA): TGTGCCAGCAGCCAAGCGGTAGCGGGAGAAAATGAGCAGTTCTTC. It codes for CASSQAVAGENEQFF.

V usage is TRBV18 and J usage is TRBJ2-2, with TRBD1 identical over 7 bases. In germline, CDR1 is KGHSH, CDR2 LQKENI. The CDR3 is 17 amino acids. Trimming at V came to 6 bases and at J to 5 bases, leaving 15 bases not matched to a gene. The CDR3 region has the DNA TGTGCCAGCTCTGTCAATCGGGCAGGGGGACGTACCGGGGAGCTGTTTTTT. Translating it yields CASSVNRAGGRTGELFF. Filled out from reference TRBV18 and TRBJ2-2, the complete variable domain reads NAGVMQNPRHLVRRRGQEARLRCSPMKGHSHVYWYRQLPEEGLKFMVYLQKENIIDESGMPKERFSAEFPKEGPSILRIQQVVRGDSAAYFCASSVNRAGGRTGELFFGEGSRLTVL.

A note on this clone: One end of the junction does not line up with germline, which may come from a read error. The gene calls are TRBV9 and TRBJ1-1; D is perhaps TRBD1 (6 bases). This CDR3 comprises 15 residues. Looked up from germline, CDR1 is SGDLS and CDR2 is YYNGEE. CDR3 DNA sequence: TGTGCCAGCAGCGTAGAGGGGGGGAGGGACACCGAAGCTTTCTTT. The encoded protein is CASSVEGGRDTEAFF.

The chain recombines TRBV5-1 with TRBJ2-1; no clear D. Deletions cut 2 bases from V and 0 bases from J, with 6 bases between. The germline V gene encodes CDR1 SGHRS and CDR2 YFSETQ. The CDR3 runs 14 residues. Here the CDR3 DNA reads TGCGCCAGCAGCTTAACCCGCTCCTACAATGAGCAGTTCTTC. Protein sequence: CASSLTRSYNEQFF.

V gene TRBV6-4 combines with J gene TRBJ2-2, with a weak D call TRBD1 (6 bases). V shed 5 bases and J shed 0 bases, with 13 bases lying between them. CDR3 length: 16 amino acids. Germline lookup yields CDR1 MRHNA and CDR2 SNTAGT. CDR3 DNA: TGTGCCAGCAGTAGCCAGGGGCCGCCGAACACCGGGGAGCTGTTTTTT. Translation gives CASSSQGPPNTGELFF.

The chain combines TRBV19 with TRBJ2-1; 11 nucleotides line up with TRBD2. Germline-derived CDR1 and CDR2 are LNHDA and SQIVND (reference sequence). J was trimmed by 9 bases and V by 5 bases; bases with no gene match: 12. The CDR3 covers 16 residues. The CDR3 region has the DNA TGTGCCAGTAGTTCACTGGGTAGCGGGAGGGTTAGTGAGCAGTTCTTC. It encodes CASSSLGSGRVSEQFF.

The V gene is TRBV7-9, the J gene TRBJ2-5, with D perhaps given as TRBD1 or TRBD2 (5 bases each). V lost 5 bases and J 7 bases, leaving 14 bases between the germline ends. This CDR3 region has 13 residues. Germline CDR1 is SEHNR and CDR2 is FQNEAQ (reference sequence). The CDR3 region is CASSPGLSGTQYF. In nucleotides, the CDR3 is TGTGCCAGCAGCCCGGGGCTCAGCGGGACCCAGTACTTC.

The V and J genes are TRBV30 and TRBJ1-5, with TRBD1 matching 8 bases. There are 19 residues in the CDR3. The trim removed 3 bases at V and 0 bases at J, leaving 16 bases unmatched. The germline V gene has CDR1 GTSNPN and CDR2 SVGIG (reference sequence). The CDR3 DNA is TGTGCCTGGAGCCTACGTCCGGGACAGGCCCTCTCTAGCAATCAGCCCCAGCATTTT. It is translated as CAWSLRPGQALSSNQPQHF.

This clone was seen just once. The chain carries TRBV2 and TRBJ2-5; TRBD2 aligns across 7 bases. V gave up 3 bases and J gave up 1 base; unmatched junction bases: 8. This CDR3 spans 16 amino acids. Per germline, CDR1 SNHLY and CDR2 FYNNEI. The CDR3 DNA follows: TGTGCCAGCAGTGATCCGAGGAGCGGGGCCCAAGAGACCCAGTACTTC. Protein sequence: CASSDPRSGAQETQYF.